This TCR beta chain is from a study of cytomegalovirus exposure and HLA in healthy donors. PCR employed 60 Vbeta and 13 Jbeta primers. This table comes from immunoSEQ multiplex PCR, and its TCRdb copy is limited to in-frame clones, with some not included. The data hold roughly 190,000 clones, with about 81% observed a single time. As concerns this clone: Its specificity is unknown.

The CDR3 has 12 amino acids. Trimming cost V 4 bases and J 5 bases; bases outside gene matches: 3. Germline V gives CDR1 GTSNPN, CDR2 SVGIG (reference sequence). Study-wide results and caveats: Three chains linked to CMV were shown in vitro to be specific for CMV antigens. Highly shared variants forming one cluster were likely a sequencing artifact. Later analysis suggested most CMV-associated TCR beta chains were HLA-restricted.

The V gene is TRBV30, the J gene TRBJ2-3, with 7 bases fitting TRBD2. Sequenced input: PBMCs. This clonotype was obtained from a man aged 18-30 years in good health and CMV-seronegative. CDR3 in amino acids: CAWMAGVDTQYF. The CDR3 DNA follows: TGTGCCTGGATGGCGGGAGTAGATACGCAGTATTTT.